Each of the 18 T cell receptor beta chains below was sequenced from the same sample in a study of OX40 agonist ivuxolimab in advanced cancers. The protocol was immunoSEQ multiplex PCR, while the TCRdb copy is restricted to in-frame clones and leaves out a portion. The table has approximately 70,000 clones, approximately 80% seen once; the top ten hold more than 1.4%. Sequencing was performed on CD4+ or CD8+ T cells sorted from blood, taken in a trial of the OX40 agonist ivuxolimab. These receptors were obtained from an adult with an advanced solid tumor such as melanoma, head and neck, liver or kidney cancer.

The chain has TRBV19 and TRBJ1-5; TRBD1 might be the D (5 bases). This CDR3 has 14 amino acids. The V end was cut by 4 bases, the J end by 6 bases, with 13 bases between. The germline V gene encodes CDR1 LNHDA and CDR2 SQIVND (reference sequence). CDR3 region: CASSRGEGSQPQHF. In nucleotides, the CDR3 is TGTGCCAGTAGTAGGGGTGAGGGGAGTCAGCCCCAGCATTTT. The full variable domain, with the rest looked up from reference TRBV19 and TRBJ1-5, is DGGITQSPKYLFRKEGQNVTLSCEQNLNHDAMYWYRQDPGQGLRLIYYSQIVNDFQKGDIAEGYSVSREKKESFPLTVTSAQKNPTAFYLCASSRGEGSQPQHFGDGTRLSIL.

The rearrangement joins TRBV7-2 to TRBJ2-7; 8 nucleotides match TRBD2. The CDR3 length is 15 residues. V gave up 4 bases and J gave up 9 bases; unmatched junction bases: 14. Germline CDR1 and CDR2: SGHTA and FQGNSA. The CDR3 nucleotides read TGTGCCAGCAGCTCTCGCGGGGGGACCTTGAACGGGCAGTACTTC. Translation gives CASSSRGGTLNGQYF.

This clone has more than one count but fewer than ten. The chain combines TRBV7-2 with TRBJ1-3; D is undetermined. The V gene's germline CDR1 is SGHTA and CDR2 FQGNSA. The CDR3 runs to 14 residues. Trimming took off 3 bases at V and 3 bases at J, with 9 bases between the two ends. The CDR3 region has the DNA TGTGCCAGCAGCTTCTCCGGGGTTGGAAACACCATATATTTT. Translated, it gives CASSFSGVGNTIYF. Combining the CDR3 with reference TRBV7-2 and TRBJ1-3 gives the whole variable domain GAGVSQSPSNKVTEKGKDVELRCDPISGHTALYWYRQSLGQGLEFLIYFQGNSAPDKSGLPSDRFSAERTGGSVSTLTIQRTQQEDSAVYLCASSFSGVGNTIYFGEGSWLTVV.

The chain joins TRBV15 to TRBJ2-7, with 7 bases fitting TRBD1. J was trimmed by 6 bases and V by 2 bases; bases with no gene match: 4. The CDR3 has 13 residues. Germline CDR1 reads LNHNV; CDR2 reads YYDKDF (reference sequence). CDR3 DNA: TGTGCCACCAGCAGACCGGGACAGTCCGAGCAGTACTTC. Encoded protein: CATSRPGQSEQYF.

J is TRBJ1-1 and V is TRBV28, with D unclear. The germline V gene encodes CDR1 MDHEN and CDR2 SYDVKM. CDR3 size: 14 residues. V was shortened by 3 bases and J by 0 bases, with 8 bases between the two germline ends. CDR3 amino acids: CASSFGDMNTEAFF. The CDR3 DNA reads as TGTGCCAGCAGTTTCGGAGACATGAACACTGAAGCTTTCTTT.

V and J are TRBV27 and TRBJ2-3; D call uncertain. This CDR3 is 14 amino acids long. Per germline, CDR1 MNHEY and CDR2 SMNVEV (reference sequence). The V and J ends lost 7 bases and 2 bases respectively, with 13 bases between them. The CDR3 sequence is CASKGQLLTDTQYF. The CDR3 nucleotides are TGTGCCAGCAAGGGCCAGCTACTCACAGATACGCAGTATTTT.

The chain is built from TRBV29-1 and TRBJ1-2; D is ambiguous. The CDR3 extends over 15 amino acids. Germline loops: CDR1 SQVTM, CDR2 ANQGSEA. Trimming took 1 base from V and 1 from J, leaving 13 bases between them. In DNA form, the CDR3 reads TGCAGCGTTGAAGGCGGAATCGGGAGTAACTATGGCTACACCTTC. Translated, it gives CSVEGGIGSNYGYTF.

The chain is built from TRBV18 and TRBJ1-4; 7 nucleotides match TRBD1. Germline assignment: CDR1 KGHSH and CDR2 LQKENI. V shed 2 bases, J shed 2 bases, and the junction held 2 bases outside the gene matches. The CDR3 contains 15 residues. Here the CDR3 DNA reads TGTGCCAGCTCACCATCACAGGGGACTAATGAAAAACTGTTTTTT. Its translation: CASSPSQGTNEKLFF.

The chain employs TRBV5-1 and TRBJ1-3; D may be TRBD1 (5 bases). This CDR3 spans 14 amino acids. Germline CDR1 is SGHRS and CDR2 is YFSETQ. V was trimmed by 0 bases and J by 7 bases, leaving 11 bases between them. This CDR3 is CASSLDRFGNTIYF. The CDR3 DNA reads as TGCGCCAGCAGCTTGGACAGGTTCGGGAACACCATATATTTT.

This chain links TRBV2 with TRBJ1-1, with D perhaps matching TRBD1 (5 bases). The CDR3 consists of 14 residues. The V end lost 6 bases, the J end lost 1 base, and 12 bases lay between the germline ends. Germline V gene sequence: CDR1 SNHLY, CDR2 FYNNEI. The CDR3, as DNA: TGTGCCAGCAGGGACCCGAGGGGGAACACTGAAGCTTTCTTT. Protein sequence: CASRDPRGNTEAFF.

The chain links TRBV4-1 to TRBJ1-2, with D possibly matching TRBD1 (5 bases). The CDR3 runs to 19 residues. Germline-derived CDR1 and CDR2 are MGHRA and YSYEKL. V lost 2 bases and J lost 7, with 29 bases in between. The CDR3 bases are TGCGCCAGCAGCCAAAGTTTACCGGGACGTAGCGAGAGGGGCCTTGGCTACACCTTC. Translation gives CASSQSLPGRSERGLGYTF.

This clone was counted a few times. This chain uses TRBV19 with TRBJ1-1, with 8 bases lining up with TRBD1. Germline V gives CDR1 LNHDA, CDR2 SQIVND (reference sequence). With V trimmed by 6 bases and J by 4 bases, 13 bases remained unmatched. The CDR3 spans 16 residues. CDR3 protein: CASRPRTGTVGTEAFF. For the CDR3, the DNA is TGTGCCAGTAGGCCCCGGACAGGGACAGTGGGCACTGAAGCTTTCTTT.

The chain carries TRBV2 and TRBJ1-4; no reliable D call. CDR1 is SNHLY, CDR2 FYNNEI, per germline. This CDR3 region has 15 residues. V lost 2 bases, J lost 5 bases, and 12 bases lay in between. The CDR3 DNA reads as TGTGCCAGCAGTGAAATAGGTTCGGGGAATGAAAAACTGTTTTTT. Encoded protein: CASSEIGSGNEKLFF.

The chain carries TRBV18 and TRBJ2-3, with 10 bases matching TRBD2. The V gene's germline CDR1 is KGHSH and CDR2 LQKENI. The CDR3 spans 16 residues. The trim removed 3 bases at V and 4 bases at J, leaving 7 bases unmatched. CDR3 protein: CASSPSGGAEADTQYF. For the CDR3, the DNA is TGTGCCAGCTCACCGAGCGGGGGGGCCGAGGCAGATACGCAGTATTTT.

V is TRBV4-2 and J is TRBJ2-1; tentative D call: TRBD1 (6 bases). The CDR3 totals 12 residues. Germline V gene sequence: CDR1 LGHNA, CDR2 YNFKEQ. V lost 4 bases, J lost 7 bases, and 8 bases lay in between. The DNA for the CDR3 is TGTGCCAGCAGCCCCGACAGGAATGAGCAGTTCTTC. Its protein is CASSPDRNEQFF.

The V and J genes are TRBV5-1 and TRBJ1-6; 7 bases are a match to TRBD1. Trimming removed 4 bases from V and 5 bases from J; junction bases left unmatched: 15. Looked up from germline, CDR1 is SGHRS and CDR2 is YFSETQ. The CDR3 contains 18 residues. In nucleotides, the CDR3 is TGCGCCAGCAGCCGGAGAGAACAGACCGGGACAGATAATTCACCCCTCCACTTT. Residues: CASSRREQTGTDNSPLHF.

The CDR3: CASSAQTGMRIGRGTQYF. The CDR3 DNA is TGTGCCAGCAGCGCGCAGACAGGGATGAGGATCGGTAGAGGGACCCAGTACTTC. V is TRBV9 and J is TRBJ2-5; 7 bases map to TRBD1. Unmatched junction bases numbered 21, after V lost 3 bases and J lost 7 bases. Germline V gene data show CDR1 as SGDLS and CDR2 as YYNGEE. The CDR3 has 18 amino acids.

The chain links TRBV7-6 to TRBJ2-2; D not certain. Germline-derived CDR1 and CDR2 are SGHVS and FNYEAQ. The CDR3 length is 15 residues. V was cut by 3 bases and J by 5 bases, with 13 bases left in between. Here the CDR3 DNA reads TGTGCCAGCAGCTTTGTGCCGTCTGCGACCGGGGAGCTGTTTTTT. Translating gives CASSFVPSATGELFF.